This paragraph reports one T cell receptor (beta chain). As yet, its antigen is unknown. Each donor's status was that of a healthy bone marrow donor. The PCR was carried out with 60 Vbeta primers and 13 Jbeta primers. Here immunoSEQ multiplex PCR was the method, and the copy in TCRdb shows in-frame clones only, minus some. This sample's table has some 41,000 clones. The sample belongs to a study of cytomegalovirus exposure and HLA in healthy donors. The study, taken as a whole, reports: A highly shared variant cluster was judged a likely technical artifact. Later on, analysis showed that most CMV-associated TCR beta chains appeared to be HLA-restricted.

Unmatched junction bases numbered 15, after V lost 6 bases and J lost 0 bases. Germline-derived CDR1 and CDR2 are MNHEY and SMNVEV (reference sequence). The CDR3 is 18 residues long. This receptor was obtained from a male donor in good health and CMV-seronegative. Sequencing was carried out using PBMCs. The rearrangement joins TRBV27 to TRBJ1-1; TRBD1 matches 8 bases. CDR3 protein: CASRRLPAGGRMNTEAFF. CDR3 in DNA: TGTGCCAGCAGACGTCTCCCCGCAGGGGGCCGTATGAACACTGAAGCTTTCTTT.